One and the same sample provided the 26 T cell receptor beta chains below, sequenced in a study of blood T cell repertoires in COVID-19. The repertoire was sequenced with immunoSEQ multiplex PCR; TCRdb's copy has only in-frame clones and lacks some. The table records under 200,000 clones, 86% of them present only once. The sample comprised peripheral blood. All receptors derive from a man between 65 and 85 years old with acute or convalescent COVID-19.

CDR3 protein: CASSLTARDSNYGYTF. DNA of the CDR3: TGTGCCAGCAGCTTAACTGCCCGGGACAGTAACTATGGCTACACCTTC. The rearrangement links TRBV7-3 to TRBJ1-2; 7 bases are a match to TRBD1. After removal of 0 bases from V and 1 base from J, the junction contained 5 bases not matched to a gene. The germline gives CDR1 SGHTA, CDR2 FQGTGA. The CDR3 loop spans 16 amino acids.

The chain combines TRBV3-1 (or the pseudogene TRBV3-2) with TRBJ2-7; 8 nucleotides align to TRBD2. With 11 bases clipped from V and 4 bases from J, the junction kept 13 bases outside the gene matches. The CDR3 length is 14 residues. CDR1 LGHDT and CDR2 YNNKEL come from the germline V gene (reference sequence). CDR3: CAEIWGGGKYEQYF. DNA for the CDR3: TGTGCCGAGATCTGGGGCGGGGGGAAATACGAGCAGTACTTC.

This clone was seen a handful of times. The chain couples TRBV6-5 to TRBJ2-1, with D possibly matching TRBD2 (5 bases). Germline CDR1 is MNHEY and CDR2 is SVGAGI. This CDR3 has 13 amino acids. Trimming took 7 bases from V and 8 from J, leaving 15 bases between them. In DNA form, the CDR3 reads TGTGCCAGCACCCAACTTGGGAGCCATGAGCAGTTCTTC. Encoded protein: CASTQLGSHEQFF.

The V gene is TRBV29-1, the J gene TRBJ2-3; 9 bases map to TRBD2. Germline-derived CDR1 and CDR2 are SQVTM and ANQGSEA. The CDR3 consists of 14 residues. V was clipped by 4 bases and J by 5 bases; unmatched bases: 7. DNA of the CDR3: TGCAGCGTTGTAGGGCGGGGGGGCGGAGATACGCAGTATTTT. Translated: CSVVGRGGGDTQYF.

The chain recombines TRBV27 with TRBJ2-5; a possible D gene is TRBD2 (6 bases). This CDR3 comprises 14 residues. Between the trimmed V and J ends, which lost 3 bases and 5 bases, there was a span of 13 bases. Germline V gene data show CDR1 as MNHEY and CDR2 as SMNVEV (reference sequence). DNA of the CDR3: TGTGCCAGCAGTTTTCGGAGCGGGTGGGAGACCCAGTACTTC. Protein: CASSFRSGWETQYF.

The J gene is TRBJ2-7, the V gene TRBV11-2, with TRBD2 matching 8 bases. The CDR3 sequence is 14 residues long. The germline CDR1 and CDR2 sequences are SGHAT and FQNNGV. The V and J ends lost 6 bases and 4 bases, in that order; junction bases with no gene match: 8. CDR3 bases: TGTGCCAGCAGTCCGGGACTAGAACAATACGAGCAGTACTTC. Its protein product is CASSPGLEQYEQYF.

This CDR3 reads CSASRDSYTGELFF. In nucleotides, the CDR3 is TGCAGTGCGAGTCGGGACTCGTACACCGGGGAGCTGTTTTTT. This sequence joins TRBV20-1 and TRBJ2-2; D possibly corresponds to TRBD2 (6 bases). This CDR3 has 14 amino acids. CDR1 and CDR2 from the germline V gene are DFQATT and SNEGSKA (reference sequence). Trimming removed 6 bases at V and 3 bases at J, with 14 bases between.

The chain joins TRBV7-9 to TRBJ1-6; 7 positions agree with TRBD1. The CDR3 consists of 15 residues. Germline assignment: CDR1 SEHNR and CDR2 FQNEAQ (reference sequence). The junction had 9 bases not matched to a gene; V was cut back by 7 bases and J by 6 bases. CDR3: CASTKDRNLNSPLHF. The CDR3 DNA reads TGTGCCAGCACGAAGGACAGGAACCTTAATTCACCCCTCCACTTT.

This chain connects TRBV7-3 to TRBJ2-6, with D tentatively TRBD1 (6 bases). V lost 5 bases and J lost 0, with 11 bases in between. CDR3 length equals 16 residues. Germline lookup yields CDR1 SGHTA and CDR2 FQGTGA. For the CDR3, the DNA is TGTGCCAGCAGCAGTACAGGGTACTCTGGGGCCAACGTCCTGACTTTC. Translation: CASSSTGYSGANVLTF. Variable domain in full (rest from reference TRBV7-3 and TRBJ2-6): GAGVSQTPSNKVTEKGKYVELRCDPISGHTALYWYRQSLGQGPEFLIYFQGTGAADDSGLPNDRFFAVRPEGSVSTLKIQRTERGDSAVYLCASSSTGYSGANVLTFGAGSRLTVL.

This clone was seen more than once but under ten times. The rearrangement links TRBV5-4 to TRBJ1-2, with TRBD1 as a possible D gene (6 bases). Trimming stripped 2 bases from V and 2 bases from J, with 16 bases between. Germline V gene data show CDR1 as SGHNT and CDR2 as YYREEE (reference sequence). CDR3 length: 16 amino acids. This CDR3 is CASSFSGGGANYGYTF. For the CDR3, the DNA is TGTGCCAGCAGCTTCAGTGGGGGGGGCGCGAACTATGGCTACACCTTC.

The V and J genes are TRBV4-1 and TRBJ1-5; 8 bases agree with TRBD1. CDR1 and CDR2 from the germline V gene are MGHRA and YSYEKL. The CDR3 runs 15 residues. The junction had 6 bases not matched to a gene; V was cut back by 2 bases and J by 6 bases. In DNA, the CDR3 is TGCGCCAGCAGCCAACAGGGGGCGATTGGTCAGCCCCAGCATTTT. Amino acid sequence: CASSQQGAIGQPQHF.

The chain recombines TRBV3-1 (or the pseudogene TRBV3-2) with TRBJ2-5; tentatively, D is TRBD1 (5 bases). Germline CDR1 LGHDT, CDR2 YNNKEL (reference sequence). The CDR3 is made up of 13 amino acids. Trimming cost V 4 bases and J 5 bases, with 11 bases left between them. CDR3 amino acids: CASSPTATETQYF. The CDR3 bases are TGTGCCAGCAGCCCGACAGCCACGGAGACCCAGTACTTC.

This clone has only a few counts. V and J are TRBV28 and TRBJ2-7; 7 bases are a match to TRBD2. The CDR3 length is 15 residues. The trim removed 2 bases at V and 5 bases at J, leaving 9 bases unmatched. The V gene's germline CDR1 is MDHEN and CDR2 SYDVKM. CDR3 residues: CASSLAGVDSHEQYF. CDR3 bases: TGTGCCAGCAGTTTAGCGGGAGTGGATTCGCACGAGCAGTACTTC.

This chain joins TRBV10-1 and TRBJ1-1, with D unresolved. CDR1 and CDR2 from the germline V gene are WNHNN and SYGVQD (reference sequence). V lost 2 bases and J lost 3, with 7 bases in between. The CDR3 is 13 residues long. CDR3 protein: CASSEEVDTEAFF. The CDR3 nucleotides read TGCGCCAGCAGTGAGGAGGTGGACACTGAAGCTTTCTTT.

With respect to this clone: Because the CDR3's place on the DNA is in doubt, the DNA is left out and the CDR3 is given as listed by TCRdb. The chain uses TRBV10-1 and TRBJ1-2; the table's D call of TRBD1 was not tested on the DNA. Germline V lookup: CDR1 WNHNN, CDR2 SYGVQD (reference sequence). 22 amino acids form the CDR3, both terminal residues included. CDR3: CASSESIPGHTLATPSIGQNTF.

The chain carries TRBV7-8 and TRBJ1-2; TRBD1 matches at 10 bases. The CDR3 spans 13 residues. V lost 4 bases and J lost 6; bases outside the gene matches: 2. Per the germline V gene, CDR1 is SGHVS and CDR2 is FQNEAQ. The CDR3: CASSSTGGDGYTF. The CDR3 DNA sequence: TGTGCCAGCAGCTCGACAGGGGGCGATGGCTACACCTTC.

This clone was counted once. This same CDR3 is encoded by further DNA sequences in the sample. The CDR3 sequence: CSALGNEQFF. The CDR3 DNA follows: TGCAGTGCCCTAGGCAATGAGCAGTTCTTC. V and J are TRBV20-1 and TRBJ2-1, with D unresolved. The CDR3 is 10 residues long. Germline V gene sequence: CDR1 DFQATT, CDR2 SNEGSKA (reference sequence). Trimming removed 6 bases from V and 6 bases from J, with 6 bases in between.

This rearrangement joins TRBV21-1 to TRBJ1-3; no check of the table's D call, TRBD1, against the DNA was made. TRBV21-1 is a known pseudogene. The CDR3 runs 18 residues. The CDR3 spells CASSKDRQAFSLGNTIYF. DNA for the CDR3: TGTGCCAGCAGCAAAGATCGACAGGCCTTCTCTCTGGGTAACACCATATATTTT.

This chain uses TRBV28 with TRBJ1-1; D is unclear. CDR3 length: 15 amino acids. CDR1 is MDHEN, CDR2 SYDVKM, per germline. Trimming stripped 5 bases from V and 5 bases from J, with 18 bases between. DNA of the CDR3: TGTGCCAGCAGTCCCCTTAGGGCGGGGATTACTGAAGCTTTCTTT. Protein product: CASSPLRAGITEAFF.

Details on this clone: The same CDR3 arises from other DNA sequences in this sample as well. This sequence joins TRBV5-1 and TRBJ2-7; TRBD1 aligns across 8 bases. The CDR3 sequence is 14 residues long. Germline V gene lookup returns CDR1 SGHRS and CDR2 YFSETQ. V gave up 4 bases and J gave up 1 base; unmatched junction bases: 4. The CDR3 loop is CASSRTGGSYEQYF. CDR3 nucleotide sequence: TGCGCCAGCAGCCGCACAGGGGGGTCCTACGAGCAGTACTTC.

The gene calls are TRBV5-4 and TRBJ1-2; 8 bases line up with TRBD1. The V gene end was trimmed by 4 bases and the J gene end by 4 bases; junction bases not matched to a gene: 6. The germline V gene encodes CDR1 SGHNT and CDR2 YYREEE (reference sequence). CDR3 size: 14 residues. In nucleotides, the CDR3 is TGTGCCAGCAGCCAACCGGACAGGGCCTATGGCTACACCTTC. It specifies CASSQPDRAYGYTF.

The chain has TRBV18 and TRBJ1-5; no clear D gene. This CDR3 region has 15 residues. V was cut by 2 bases and J by 3 bases, with 11 bases left in between. The germline V gene has CDR1 KGHSH and CDR2 LQKENI. DNA of the CDR3: TGTGCCAGCTCACCAGGGCAAACCCTCAATCAGCCCCAGCATTTT. It encodes CASSPGQTLNQPQHF.

In this sample, this clone turned up once. V gene TRBV2 combines with J gene TRBJ2-1, with TRBD2 matching 13 bases. There are 17 residues in the CDR3. The V segment lost 6 bases and the J segment 4 bases; nucleotides outside the gene matches: 9. Germline loops: CDR1 SNHLY, CDR2 FYNNEI. The CDR3, as DNA: TGTGCCAGCAGGTTTTACCCGGGACTAGCGGGATACAATGAGCAGTTCTTC. This codes for CASRFYPGLAGYNEQFF.

This clone was seen once. This chain uses TRBV5-5 with TRBJ2-7; 8 bases line up with TRBD1. Germline lookup yields CDR1 SGHKS and CDR2 YYEKEE (reference sequence). V dropped 4 bases and J dropped 2; count of bases not matched to a gene: 2. This CDR3 spans 13 amino acids. CDR3 loop: CASSATGAYEQYF. CDR3 nucleotides: TGTGCCAGCAGCGCGACAGGGGCCTACGAGCAGTACTTC.

This clone was observed a single time. The chain is built from TRBV2 and TRBJ2-3; D is perhaps TRBD2 (6 bases). The CDR3 contains 14 residues. V was pared by 7 bases and J by 3 bases, with 14 bases between. Germline loops: CDR1 SNHLY, CDR2 FYNNEI. In DNA, the CDR3 is TGTGCCAGCACCTCCGGGGGATCAACAGATACGCAGTATTTT. Protein: CASTSGGSTDTQYF.

The CDR3 nucleotides read TGCGCCAGCAGCCCCGTCCGGGAGGGCACTGAAGCTTTCTTT. This sequence encodes CASSPVREGTEAFF. The chain carries TRBV5-1 and TRBJ1-1; D is undetermined. The CDR3 extends over 14 amino acids. V was shortened by 4 bases and J by 4 bases, with 14 bases between the two germline ends. Germline V CDR1 and CDR2: SGHRS, YFSETQ. The full variable domain, in which reference TRBV5-1 and TRBJ1-1 provide the parts outside the CDR3, is KAGVTQTPRYLIKTRGQQVTLSCSPISGHRSVSWYQQTPGQGLQFLFEYFSETQRNKGNFPGRFSGRQFSNSRSEMNVSTLELGDSALYLCASSPVREGTEAFFGQGTRLTVV.